These 6 T cell receptor beta chains were sequenced from one sample in a study of blood T cells in healthy people across ages. Combining a sample-barcoded 5' primer with a J-beta primer mix, a second PCR ran for roughly 7 to 11 cycles. TCRdb used MiXCR to reprocess the 5' RACE reads, holding one entry per CDR3 protein. The table includes about 540,000 distinct CDR3 sequences, less than 25% detected once. In addition, the sample was reused for a study of T cells of mothers and their children.

The specimen sequenced was blood. The receptor set was obtained from a boy younger than 18 in good health.

The chain links TRBV9 to TRBJ2-5; a weak D match, TRBD1 (5 bases). The germline V gene encodes CDR1 SGDLS and CDR2 YYNGEE. V was cut by 2 bases and J by 5 bases, with 16 bases left in between. CDR3 length: 15 residues. CDR3 protein: CASSVQGWNGETQYF. CDR3 nucleotides: TGTGCCAGCAGCGTTCAGGGATGGAATGGTGAGACCCAGTACTTC.

This clonotype occurred once. This chain links TRBV7-9 with TRBJ2-1; no clear D gene. This CDR3 region has 13 residues. Trimming took 2 bases from V and 8 from J, leaving 10 bases between them. Germline loops: CDR1 SEHNR, CDR2 FQNEAQ (reference sequence). The CDR3 loop reads CASSLSVAHEQFF. The DNA of the CDR3 is TGTGCCAGCAGCTTAAGTGTCGCCCATGAGCAGTTCTTC.

The chain recombines TRBV29-1 with TRBJ2-3; weak D call: TRBD1 (5 bases). The CDR3 runs 15 residues. Germline V lookup: CDR1 SQVTM, CDR2 ANQGSEA. The V end lost 3 bases, the J end lost 4 bases, and 17 bases lay between the germline ends. CDR3 residues: CSVDSTGQRPDTQYF. In DNA form, the CDR3 reads TGCAGCGTTGATTCCACAGGCCAGAGGCCAGATACGCAGTATTTT.

This clonotype was seen a handful of times. This chain uses TRBV6-5 with TRBJ1-5; 8 bases line up with TRBD1. Trimming cost V 5 bases and J 7 bases; bases outside gene matches: 4. CDR1 is MNHEY and CDR2 is SVGAGI in the germline V gene. This CDR3 comprises 13 residues. The DNA of the CDR3 is TGTGCCAGCAGTCCAGGGGGCATGCAGCCCCAGCATTTT. This gives the protein CASSPGGMQPQHF.

This clonotype came up a few times. The genes are TRBV24-1 and TRBJ2-3; maybe TRBD2 (6 bases). The germline CDR1 and CDR2 sequences are KGHDR and SFDVKD. V lost 3 bases and J lost 0, with 6 bases in between. The CDR3 sequence is 14 residues long. This chain's CDR3 is CATSDSGSTDTQYF. The CDR3 DNA reads TGTGCCACCAGTGATAGCGGGAGCACAGATACGCAGTATTTT.

The table lists this clonotype with a few counts. The chain joins TRBV29-1 to TRBJ2-1; the D is unclear. Trimming pared 1 base from V and 4 bases from J, leaving 8 bases between. The V gene's germline CDR1 is SQVTM and CDR2 ANQGSEA. The CDR3 is 13 amino acids. CDR3 in DNA: TGCAGCGTTGAAGTCGGACCGTACAATGAGCAGTTCTTC. Its translation is CSVEVGPYNEQFF.